This T cell receptor beta chain was observed in a study of blood T cell repertoires in COVID-19. At the level of the study: The origin of the acute and convalescent COVID-19 samples was the United States, Italy and Spain. PBMCs, B-cell-depleted T cells, or T cells provided the cDNA or gDNA that made up the material.

V was shortened by 3 bases and J by 10 bases, with 13 bases between the two germline ends. The germline gives CDR1 LNHDA, CDR2 SQIVND (reference sequence). The CDR3 extends over 14 amino acids. Original processing methods: Estimates of nucleated cell counts were drawn from the amplification of reference gene primers. Libraries were prepared by immunoSEQ multiplex PCR; TCRdb keeps only in-frame clonotypes and omits some of them. D and trimming were read from the DNA, whereas the V and J calls and clone size are those reported in that table. The data contain 150,000 to 200,000 clones, more than 60% of them singletons.

The sequence was obtained from a man aged 70 or older with acute or convalescent COVID-19. Sample: peripheral blood. The V and J genes are TRBV19 and TRBJ1-6; no firm D call. The CDR3 is CASSIGGFRSPLHF. In DNA form, the CDR3 reads TGTGCCAGTAGTATTGGAGGGTTTAGATCACCCCTCCACTTT.